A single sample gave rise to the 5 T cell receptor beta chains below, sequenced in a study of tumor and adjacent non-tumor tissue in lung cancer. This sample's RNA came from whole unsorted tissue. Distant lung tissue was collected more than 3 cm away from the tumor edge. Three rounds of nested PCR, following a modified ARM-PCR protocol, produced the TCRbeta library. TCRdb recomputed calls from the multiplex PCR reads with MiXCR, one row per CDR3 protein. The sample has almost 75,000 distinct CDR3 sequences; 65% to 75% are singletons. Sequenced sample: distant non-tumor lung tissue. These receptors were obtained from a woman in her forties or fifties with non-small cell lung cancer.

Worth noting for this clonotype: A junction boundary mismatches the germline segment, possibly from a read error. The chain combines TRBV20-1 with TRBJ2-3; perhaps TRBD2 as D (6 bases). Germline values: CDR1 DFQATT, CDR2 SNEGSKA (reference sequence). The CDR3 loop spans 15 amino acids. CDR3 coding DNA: TGCAGTGCTCAGTCGGCGGAAACTAGCACAGATACGCAGTGTTTT. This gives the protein CSAQSAETSTDTQCF.

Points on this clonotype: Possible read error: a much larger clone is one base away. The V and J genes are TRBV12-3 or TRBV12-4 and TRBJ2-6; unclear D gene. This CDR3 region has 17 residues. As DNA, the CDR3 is TGTACCAGCAGTTTAATGGGCCCCGGATCTGGGGCCAACGTCCTGACTTTC. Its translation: CTSSLMGPGSGANVLTF.

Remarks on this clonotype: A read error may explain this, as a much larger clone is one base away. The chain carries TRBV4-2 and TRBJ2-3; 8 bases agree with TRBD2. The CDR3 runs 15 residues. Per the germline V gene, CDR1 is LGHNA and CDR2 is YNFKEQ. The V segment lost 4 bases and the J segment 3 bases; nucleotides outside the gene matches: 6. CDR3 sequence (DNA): TGTGCCAGCAGCCTGAGCGGGAGTATGACAGATACGCAGTATTTT. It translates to CASSLSGSMTDTQYF.

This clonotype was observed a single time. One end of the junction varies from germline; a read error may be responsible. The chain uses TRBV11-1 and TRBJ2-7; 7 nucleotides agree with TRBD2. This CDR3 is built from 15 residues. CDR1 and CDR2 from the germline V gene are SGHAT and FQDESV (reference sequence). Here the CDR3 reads CASSVGLAASHEQYF. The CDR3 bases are TGTGCCAGCAGCGTCGGTCTAGCGGCCTCCCACGAGCAGTACTTC.

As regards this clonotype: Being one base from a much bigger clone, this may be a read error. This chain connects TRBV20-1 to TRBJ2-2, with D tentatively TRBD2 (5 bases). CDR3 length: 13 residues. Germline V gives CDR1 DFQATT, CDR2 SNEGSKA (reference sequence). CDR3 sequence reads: CSASSPRTGELLF. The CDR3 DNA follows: TGCAGTGCTAGTAGTCCCCGCACCGGGGAGCTGTTGTTT.